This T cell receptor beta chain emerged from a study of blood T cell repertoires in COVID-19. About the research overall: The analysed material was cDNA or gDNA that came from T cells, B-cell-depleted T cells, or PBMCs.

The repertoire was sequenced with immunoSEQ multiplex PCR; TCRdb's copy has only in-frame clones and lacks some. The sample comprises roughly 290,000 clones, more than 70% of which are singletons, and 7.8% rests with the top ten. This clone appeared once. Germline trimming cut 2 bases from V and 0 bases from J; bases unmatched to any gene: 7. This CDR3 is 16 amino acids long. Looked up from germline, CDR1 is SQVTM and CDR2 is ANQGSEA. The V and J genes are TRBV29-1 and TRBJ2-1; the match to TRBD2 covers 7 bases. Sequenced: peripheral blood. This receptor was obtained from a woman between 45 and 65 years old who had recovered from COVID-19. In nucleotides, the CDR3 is TGCAGCGTTGAACTAGCGGACACGAGCTCCTACAATGAGCAGTTCTTC. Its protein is CSVELADTSSYNEQFF.